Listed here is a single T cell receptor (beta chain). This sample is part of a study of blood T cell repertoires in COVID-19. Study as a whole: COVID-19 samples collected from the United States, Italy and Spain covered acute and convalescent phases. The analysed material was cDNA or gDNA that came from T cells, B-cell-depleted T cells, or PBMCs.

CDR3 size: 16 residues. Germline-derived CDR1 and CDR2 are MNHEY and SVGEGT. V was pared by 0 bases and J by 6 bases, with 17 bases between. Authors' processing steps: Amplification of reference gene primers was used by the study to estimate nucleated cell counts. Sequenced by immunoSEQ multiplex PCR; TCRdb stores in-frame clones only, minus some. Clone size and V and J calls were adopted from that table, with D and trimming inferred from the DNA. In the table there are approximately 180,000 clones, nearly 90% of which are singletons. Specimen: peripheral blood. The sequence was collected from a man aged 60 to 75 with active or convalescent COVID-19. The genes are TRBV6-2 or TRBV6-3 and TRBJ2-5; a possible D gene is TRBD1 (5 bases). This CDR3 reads CASSYSEARAKKTQYF. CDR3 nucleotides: TGTGCCAGCAGTTACTCGGAAGCCAGGGCTAAAAAGACCCAGTACTTC.